This entry lists 11 T cell receptor beta chains sequenced from one sample in a study of T cell responses to AZD1222 COVID-19 vaccine (dated by TCRdb to the early 2020s). To prepare the library, the immunoSEQ multiplex PCR assay was applied. TCRdb took over this immuneACCESS table, retaining in-frame rearrangements with V and J assigned. Such tables are incomplete; in checked studies, under half of the missing clones stem from an unresolved V gene, and the remainder is unexplained. The sample yields 130,000 or so clones; approximately 92% were counted once. The ten largest clones capture 3.5% to 4.5% of the sample. The time point label, as the study defines it: about 28 days (+/-7) after the second vaccine dose. What the treatment or condition label conveys for this sample: meningococcal conjugate vaccine given as trial control. The sequenced sample was peripheral blood, obtained 28 days after the second dose of the MenACWY control vaccine. The receptors here all came from an adult who received the MenACWY meningococcal vaccine as a control.

This sequence joins TRBV19 and TRBJ2-7; 9 bases map to TRBD1. Germline V gives CDR1 LNHDA, CDR2 SQIVND (reference sequence). The CDR3 runs 13 residues. V dropped 10 bases and J dropped 3; count of bases not matched to a gene: 7. This CDR3 reads CANDNRGHYEQYF. The CDR3 DNA follows: TGTGCCAACGATAACAGGGGGCACTACGAGCAGTACTTC.

This clone has a handful of counts. This chain links TRBV27 with TRBJ2-2; 11 bases map to TRBD2. The CDR3 is 22 residues long. CDR1 MNHEY and CDR2 SMNVEV come from the germline V gene (reference sequence). V dropped 3 bases and J dropped 4; count of bases not matched to a gene: 22. CDR3 in DNA: TGTGCCAGCAGTTTCAGCCTCCCAGCCTCGATCGTCGGACTAGCGGGCACCGGGGAGCTGTTTTTT. Residues: CASSFSLPASIVGLAGTGELFF.

This sequence joins TRBV6-5 and TRBJ2-3; 8 positions agree with TRBD2. From germline, CDR1 is MNHEY and CDR2 SVGAGI. After removal of 3 bases from V and 0 bases from J, the junction contained 5 bases not matched to a gene. CDR3 size: 16 residues. CDR3 coding DNA: TGTGCCAGCAGTTATACCATAGCGGGGAGCACAGATACGCAGTATTTT. It translates to CASSYTIAGSTDTQYF.

The rearrangement uses TRBV2 and TRBJ2-5; D is perhaps TRBD2 (6 bases). The CDR3 contains 16 residues. V shed 5 bases and J shed 4 bases, with 20 bases lying between them. Germline V gene data show CDR1 as SNHLY and CDR2 as FYNNEI. CDR3 protein: CASSLNQLAGPETQYF. DNA for the CDR3: TGTGCCAGCAGTCTGAACCAGTTGGCGGGGCCAGAGACCCAGTACTTC. Looking up the rest from reference TRBV2 and TRBJ2-5 gives the full variable domain: EPEVTQTPSHQVTQMGQEVILRCVPISNHLYFYWYRQILGQKVEFLVSFYNNEISEKSEIFDDQFSVERPDGSNFTLKIRSTKLEDSAMYFCASSLNQLAGPETQYFGPGTRLLVL.

The table lists this clone with a count of one. The chain joins TRBV13 to TRBJ2-6; D may correspond to TRBD1 or TRBD2 (5 bases each). Trimming stripped 8 bases from V and 0 bases from J, with 17 bases between. CDR1 PRHDT and CDR2 FYEKMQ come from the germline V gene (reference sequence). The length of the CDR3 is 17 residues. The CDR3: CASASGTVTSGANVLTF. CDR3 DNA: TGTGCCAGCGCCTCCGGGACGGTCACCTCTGGGGCCAACGTCCTGACTTTC.

The genes are TRBV5-4 and TRBJ1-2; D is perhaps TRBD1 (5 bases). The germline CDR1 and CDR2 sequences are SGHNT and YYREEE (reference sequence). The CDR3 runs to 13 residues. V shed 2 bases and J shed 4 bases, with 9 bases lying between them. CDR3 bases: TGTGCCAGCAGCTTCGGGGGAGCCTATGGCTACACCTTC. As protein: CASSFGGAYGYTF.

CDR3 sequence reads: CAISEGGGSETQYF. As DNA, the CDR3 is TGTGCCATCAGTGAGGGGGGAGGGTCAGAGACCCAGTACTTC. The chain carries TRBV10-3 and TRBJ2-5; 7 bases align to TRBD2. This CDR3 is built from 14 residues. V gave up 2 bases and J gave up 4 bases; unmatched junction bases: 4. Germline CDR1 and CDR2: ENHRY and SYGVKD.

The chain uses TRBV5-4 and TRBJ2-7, with a tentative D call TRBD2 (7 bases). V lost 4 bases, J lost 4 bases, and 18 bases lay in between. The CDR3 has 15 amino acids. CDR1 and CDR2 from the germline V gene are SGHNT and YYREEE (reference sequence). For the CDR3, the DNA is TGTGCCAGCAGCATTGTTGGGGGAGGGGGGTACGAGCAGTACTTC. Encoded protein: CASSIVGGGGYEQYF.

J is TRBJ1-1 and V is TRBV7-9; perhaps TRBD1 as D (6 bases). V lost 5 bases and J lost 5, with 18 bases in between. The germline gives CDR1 SEHNR, CDR2 FQNEAQ (reference sequence). CDR3 size: 15 residues. The CDR3: CASSLPQGRRTEAFF. CDR3 bases: TGTGCCAGCAGCCTCCCCCAGGGGCGGAGGACTGAAGCTTTCTTT.

This clone was found once. CDR3 DNA: TGTGCCAGCAGCTTAAATAACAGGGAGAACACCGGGGAGCTGTTTTTT. Its protein is CASSLNNRENTGELFF. The genes are TRBV7-8 and TRBJ2-2, with a possible D match to TRBD1 (6 bases). V lost 2 bases and J 1 base, leaving 11 bases between the germline ends. The CDR3 is 16 residues long. Germline V CDR1 and CDR2: SGHVS, FQNEAQ.

The chain recombines TRBV28 with TRBJ1-5; tentative D call: TRBD1 (6 bases). Germline lookup yields CDR1 MDHEN and CDR2 SYDVKM. V shed 0 bases and J shed 6 bases, with 9 bases lying between them. The CDR3 has 14 amino acids. For the CDR3, the DNA is TGTGCCAGCAGTTTATGGCAGGGGCTTCAGCCCCAGCATTTT. Residues: CASSLWQGLQPQHF.